This TCR beta chain emerged from a study of cytomegalovirus exposure and HLA in healthy donors. Findings and limits, study-wide: Among TCR beta chains of equal frequency, HLA-associated ones were more clonally expanded in a later analysis. By a later analysis, the bulk of CMV-associated TCR beta chains appeared HLA-restricted.

About this clone itself: The antigen remains undetermined.

The PCR contained 60 Vbeta and 13 Jbeta primers. This table comes from immunoSEQ multiplex PCR, and its TCRdb copy is limited to in-frame clones, with some not included. Of about 150,000 clones in the sample, around 80% are singletons; the top ten hold approximately 6%. There are 15 residues in the CDR3. Germline V gene data show CDR1 as MNHEY and CDR2 as SVGAGI. V shed 0 bases and J shed 0 bases, with 6 bases lying between them. Sequenced input: PBMCs. This receptor was identified in a man younger than 45 in good health and CMV-seropositive. This chain uses TRBV6-5 with TRBJ1-5; D is ambiguous. CDR3 DNA sequence: TGTGCCAGCAGTTACTCGAGCCGTAGCAATCAGCCCCAGCATTTT. Amino acid sequence: CASSYSSRSNQPQHF.